This T cell receptor (beta chain) was profiled in a study of CD8+ T cells in alopecia areata. Study summary: For the treated group, dosing was oral tofacitinib at 5 to 10 mg twice daily. Overall study results and limits: Scalp and blood samples kept many expanded lesional clones throughout tofacitinib. Lesional tissue from the scalp (especially in alopecia totalis/universalis) showed higher clonality than normal scalp.

The treatment denotes: oral pan-JAK inhibitor, 5-10 mg twice daily. The V gene lost 4 bases and the J gene lost 2 bases, with 6 bases spanning the gap. The germline gives CDR1 MNHEY, CDR2 SVGAGI. The CDR3 loop spans 13 amino acids. As concerns this clone: Its antigen is as yet unknown.

Following extraction, RNA underwent reverse transcription to cDNA, which served as the sequencing template. The assay was immunoSEQ multiplex PCR, and TCRdb's table has in-frame clones only and misses some. Of 85,000 to 95,000 clones in the sample, about two thirds were seen once. V is TRBV6-5 and J is TRBJ2-1; D might be TRBD1 (5 bases). The source is a human donor with alopecia areata. Sequencing used CD8+ T cells sorted from blood, obtained at week 44, from a patient treated with tofacitinib. CDR3 residues: CASSSTAYNEQFF. CDR3 in DNA: TGTGCCAGCAGTTCGACAGCCTACAATGAGCAGTTCTTC.